This T cell receptor (beta chain) was identified in a study of CD8+ T cells in alopecia areata. TCR sequencing used cDNA made by reverse transcription of extracted RNA. The method was immunoSEQ multiplex PCR; TCRdb's version includes in-frame clones alone and lacks a portion of them. There are a few hundred thousand clones in the sample; roughly 44% occur only once, and roughly 2.8% lies in the top ten. Treatment given: oral pan-JAK inhibitor, 5-10 mg twice daily. Specimens obtained from alopecia areata patients comprised lesional scalp punch biopsies and peripheral blood. The CDR3 runs to 13 residues. V was cut by 0 bases and J by 7 bases, with 9 bases left in between. CDR1 is LGHNA, CDR2 YNFKEQ, per germline.

This material consisted of CD4+ T cells sorted from blood, taken around week 37, from a patient treated with tofacitinib. This chain uses TRBV4-2 with TRBJ2-5; TRBD2 might be the D (5 bases). The TCR sequence derives from a human donor with alopecia areata. CDR3 coding DNA: TGTGCCAGCAGCCAAGAGGGGAGAGGGACCCAGTACTTC. Protein sequence: CASSQEGRGTQYF.